This T cell receptor beta chain was profiled in a study of CD8+ T cells in alopecia areata. Overall study findings and caveats: Sequences from scalp samples also cover resident alphabeta T cells of normal skin.

Treatment: oral pan-JAK inhibitor, 5-10 mg twice daily. The germline V gene encodes CDR1 SEHNR and CDR2 FQNEAQ (reference sequence). V shed 6 bases, J shed 5 bases, and the junction held 6 bases outside the gene matches. The length of the CDR3 is 14 residues. TCR sequencing used cDNA made by reverse transcription of extracted RNA. TCRdb keeps only in-frame clones here, not all; method: immunoSEQ multiplex PCR. The sample has roughly 64,000 clones; roughly 46% are singletons. This clone was observed a single time. Its antigen remains unknown. J is TRBJ2-7 and V is TRBV7-9, with 11 bases identical to TRBD1. The specimen was CD8+ T cells sorted from blood, collected around week 36, from a patient treated with tofacitinib. This clonotype was sampled from a human donor with alopecia areata. CDR3 bases: TGTGCCAGCAGTACGGACAGGGGGCATCACGAGCAGTACTTC. Translated, it gives CASSTDRGHHEQYF.